The 30 T cell receptor beta chains below were found in one sample sequenced in a study of T cells expressing NK-cell markers. TCRdb reanalyzed the 5' RACE reads and collapses them to one entry per CDR3 protein, without DNA. The repertoire table contains almost 450,000 distinct CDR3 sequences. Specimen: blood T cells: a sorted CD56 or NKG2C T cell subset, CD4+ or CD8+ T cells, or bulk PBMC T cells (not recorded which). All receptors come from a woman aged 18-70 years in good health.

The CDR3: CASAVWASKNIQYF. The chain couples TRBV11-2 to TRBJ2-4. This CDR3 is built from 14 residues. The germline CDR1 and CDR2 sequences are SGHAT and FQNNGV.

This chain's CDR3 is CASSLLAAEAFF. This chain joins TRBV5-5 and TRBJ1-1. This CDR3 has 12 amino acids. Germline assignment: CDR1 SGHKS and CDR2 YYEKEE (reference sequence).

The V call is TRBV4-3, the J call TRBJ2-7; as DNA is missing, the TRBD1 call by TCRdb cannot be tested. The germline gives CDR1 LGHNA, CDR2 YSLEER. CDR3 length: 16 residues. CDR3 in amino acids: CASSQDPTGIRYEQYF.

The chain links TRBV5-1 to TRBJ2-3. The CDR3 is 14 amino acids. Germline CDR1 SGHRS, CDR2 YFSETQ. CDR3 protein: CASSVTENTDTQYF.

The V and J genes are TRBV7-2 and TRBJ1-1; the TCRdb call, TRBD1, lacks DNA for checking. From germline, CDR1 is SGHTA and CDR2 FQGNSA. The CDR3 spans 13 residues. CDR3 region: CASSSGWGQEAFF.

This chain joins TRBV29-1 and TRBJ2-3; absent DNA, TCRdb's TRBD1 call cannot be checked. Germline V gene data show CDR1 as SQVTM and CDR2 as ANQGSEA. The CDR3 is 17 residues long. CDR3 protein: CSALGPRQGATTDTQYF.

The CDR3: CASSLGRNEQFF. V usage is TRBV7-6 and J usage is TRBJ2-1; lacking DNA, the TRBD1 call made by TCRdb goes unchecked. CDR3 length equals 12 residues. The germline gives CDR1 SGHVS, CDR2 FNYEAQ.

The V call is TRBV29-1, the J call TRBJ2-1; TCRdb selects TRBD1, and the lack of DNA leaves this call unchecked. The CDR3 contains 13 residues. Germline CDR1 is SQVTM and CDR2 is ANQGSEA. The CDR3 loop is CSVERWTANEQFF.

The chain recombines TRBV12-3 or TRBV12-4 with TRBJ1-5; TCRdb proposes TRBD1, but this gene call is untestable without DNA. CDR3 length: 14 amino acids. CDR3 region: CASRQGRVNQPQHF.

V gene TRBV12-3 or TRBV12-4 combines with J gene TRBJ2-1; the TCRdb call, TRBD2, lacks DNA for checking. The CDR3 extends over 13 amino acids. CDR3 sequence: CASTPRGGNEQFF.

The rearrangement uses TRBV4-2 and TRBJ2-3; TCRdb's D call, TRBD1, is unchecked because there is no DNA. The CDR3 runs to 15 residues. Germline lookup yields CDR1 LGHNA and CDR2 YNFKEQ. The CDR3 protein is CASSQEDSLTDTQYF.

The V call is TRBV15, the J call TRBJ2-7; TCRdb's D gene call, TRBD1, goes unchecked for lack of DNA. The CDR3 covers 16 residues. Germline CDR1 is LNHNV and CDR2 is YYDKDF (reference sequence). Here the CDR3 reads CATSRDGDTNSYEQYF.

V is TRBV30 and J is TRBJ2-3; the D gene TCRdb calls, TRBD1, cannot be checked with no DNA. Germline lookup yields CDR1 GTSNPN and CDR2 SVGIG (reference sequence). The CDR3 is 14 residues long. This chain's CDR3 is CAWSVGGSADTQYF.

The genes are TRBV5-6 and TRBJ2-5; the D call of TRBD2 rests on TCRdb alone, since no DNA is present to check it. CDR1 SGHDT and CDR2 YYEEEE come from the germline V gene. CDR3 length: 18 residues. CDR3 loop: CASSRAREAGLRQETQYF.

CDR3 region: CASSTQGAVNSPLHF. The V gene is TRBV7-8, the J gene TRBJ1-6; TCRdb indicates TRBD1, and absent DNA this call remains unverified. This CDR3 is built from 15 residues. CDR1 and CDR2 (germline): SGHVS, FQNEAQ.

V gene TRBV5-1 combines with J gene TRBJ2-7. The germline V gene has CDR1 SGHRS and CDR2 YFSETQ. The CDR3 length is 14 residues. The CDR3 here is CASSWTAGVDQQYF.

The rearrangement joins TRBV5-1 to TRBJ1-4; TCRdb's D call, TRBD1, is unchecked because there is no DNA. Germline V gene lookup returns CDR1 SGHRS and CDR2 YFSETQ. There are 15 residues in the CDR3. CDR3 residues: CASSLGSGGADQLFF. The full variable domain, its missing parts supplied by reference TRBV5-1 and TRBJ1-4, is KAGVTQTPRYLIKTRGQQVTLSCSPISGHRSVSWYQQTPGQGLQFLFEYFSETQRNKGNFPGRFSGRQFSNSRSEMNVSTLELGDSALYLCASSLGSGGADQLFFGSGTQLSVL.

This chain connects TRBV5-1 to TRBJ2-2; without DNA, the TCRdb call of TRBD1 cannot be checked. The germline CDR1 and CDR2 sequences are SGHRS and YFSETQ. This CDR3 is built from 13 residues. CDR3 loop: CASSPGYTGELFF.

V and J are TRBV12-3 or TRBV12-4 and TRBJ1-2; the TCRdb D gene call, TRBD1, has no DNA to confirm it. There are 16 residues in the CDR3. CDR3 loop: CASSPLRTGMEYGYTF.

This chain connects TRBV28 to TRBJ2-1. CDR1 is MDHEN, CDR2 SYDVKM, per germline. This CDR3 has 12 amino acids. The CDR3 sequence: CASRLLYNEQFF. The variable domain in full, completed from reference TRBV28 and TRBJ2-1, reads DVKVTQSSRYLVKRTGEKVFLECVQDMDHENMFWYRQDPGLGLRLIYFSYDVKMKEKGDIPEGYSVSREKKERFSLILESASTNQTSMYLCASRLLYNEQFFGPGTRLTVL.

This chain joins TRBV25-1 and TRBJ1-5. Germline V gene data show CDR1 as MGHDK and CDR2 as SYGVNS. The CDR3 is 14 residues long. This CDR3 reads CASSERLRGGPQHF. The complete variable domain, with remaining parts taken from reference TRBV25-1 and TRBJ1-5, reads EADIYQTPRYLVIGTGKKITLECSQTMGHDKMYWYQQDPGMELHLIHYSYGVNSTEKGDLSSESTVSRIRTEHFPLTLESARPSHTSQYLCASSERLRGGPQHFGDGTRLSIL.

The chain combines TRBV6-2 or TRBV6-3 with TRBJ2-1. Germline V CDR1 and CDR2: MNHEY, SVGEGT. This CDR3 contains 12 residues. The CDR3 reads CASSYSRAEQFF.

The rearrangement joins TRBV29-1 to TRBJ2-5; TCRdb's D call of TRBD2 is untestable without DNA. The CDR3 extends over 14 amino acids. CDR1 and CDR2 from the germline V gene are SQVTM and ANQGSEA. The CDR3: CSVWGGLAGETQYF.

The chain links TRBV19 to TRBJ1-5; with no DNA, the TCRdb D assignment of TRBD1 cannot be verified. In germline, CDR1 is LNHDA, CDR2 SQIVND (reference sequence). The CDR3 spans 12 residues. The CDR3 sequence: CASSGWGQPQHF.

The chain employs TRBV4-3 and TRBJ1-5. CDR1 is LGHNA, CDR2 YSLEER, per germline. CDR3 size: 14 residues. The CDR3 loop reads CASSVSYSNQPQHF.

This chain connects TRBV7-6 to TRBJ2-1; TCRdb gives TRBD2 as the D gene, but with no DNA this cannot be confirmed. This CDR3 spans 14 amino acids. Germline V CDR1 and CDR2: SGHVS, FNYEAQ. The CDR3 reads CASSFGTVYNEQFF.

The V gene is TRBV6-5, the J gene TRBJ2-3; TCRdb reports TRBD2, a call that lacks DNA to check it against. This CDR3 has 16 residues. Germline-derived CDR1 and CDR2 are MNHEY and SVGAGI. CDR3: CASSPSTGSLPDTQYF.

The chain joins TRBV7-2 to TRBJ2-1; TCRdb's assignment of TRBD1 cannot be checked, as there is no DNA. From germline, CDR1 is SGHTA and CDR2 FQGNSA. This CDR3 region has 17 residues. The CDR3 sequence is CASSFFGGAGSDNEQFF.

This chain connects TRBV11-1 to TRBJ2-6; the TCRdb D gene call, TRBD2, has no DNA to confirm it. The CDR3 contains 19 residues. Germline V gives CDR1 SGHAT, CDR2 FQDESV (reference sequence). CDR3 sequence reads: CASSPTVAGPYAGANVLTF. The whole variable domain, filled in from reference TRBV11-1 and TRBJ2-6, reads EAEVAQSPRYKITEKSQAVAFWCDPISGHATLYWYRQILGQGPELLVQFQDESVVDDSQLPKDRFSAERLKGVDSTLKIQPAELGDSAMYLCASSPTVAGPYAGANVLTFGAGSRLTVL.

The CDR3: CASSYSRARTSGNSGANVLTF. The J gene is TRBJ2-6, the V gene TRBV6-2 or TRBV6-3; no DNA is available, so the TRBD2 call from TCRdb remains unchecked. The CDR3 length is 21 residues. Germline CDR1 and CDR2: MNHEY and SVGEGT.